This TCR beta chain comes out of a study of cytotoxic CD8 clonotypes in ibrutinib-treated CLL. Points from the study as a whole: Increased clonality at ibrutinib response gave way to a return toward baseline at progression.

The table came from immunoSEQ multiplex PCR; TCRdb's copy has only in-frame clones and leaves some out. The sample yields 130,000 or so clones, around 85% seen once. There are 16 residues in the CDR3. V dropped 3 bases and J dropped 8 bases, with 19 bases sitting between them. CDR1 and CDR2 (germline): SGHTA, FQGNSA. With cryopreserved PBMCs as the source, approximately 2 micrograms of genomic DNA went to TCR beta libraries. On this clone: Its antigen remains unknown.

Sample: PBMCs, taken after 24 months of ibrutinib treatment. The sequence was collected from a human donor with chronic lymphocytic leukemia. The chain joins TRBV7-2 to TRBJ1-4; a weak D match, TRBD1 (6 bases). In DNA form, the CDR3 reads TGTGCCAGCAGCTTTGGGGCCTTCGGGGGCAGCGAAAAACTGTTTTTT. Its protein is CASSFGAFGGSEKLFF.